These 15 T cell receptor beta chains were all obtained from the same sample, sequenced in a study of blood T cell repertoires in COVID-19. Here immunoSEQ multiplex PCR was the method, and the copy in TCRdb shows in-frame clones only, minus some. The sample lists about 350,000 clones; roughly 90% were seen once. The sample consisted of peripheral blood. These receptors all stem from a woman in her sixties or seventies with COVID-19, enrolled during active disease.

This clone was counted once. The chain employs TRBV10-3 and TRBJ1-2; 8 bases are a match to TRBD1. Trimming removed 4 bases from V and 2 bases from J; junction bases left unmatched: 6. There are 15 residues in the CDR3. From germline, CDR1 is ENHRY and CDR2 SYGVKD. CDR3 nucleotides: TGTGCCATCAGTGGGGGGACAGGCGGGAACTATGGCTACACCTTC. It translates to CAISGGTGGNYGYTF.

In its sample, this clone was seen a few times. This rearrangement joins TRBV14 to TRBJ1-2; 8 positions agree with TRBD1. The CDR3 covers 14 residues. V lost 4 bases and J lost 2; bases outside the gene matches: 3. Germline loops: CDR1 SGHDN, CDR2 FVKESK. DNA of the CDR3: TGTGCCAGCAGCCGGACAGGGAAAAACTATGGCTACACCTTC. Translated: CASSRTGKNYGYTF.

The chain links TRBV7-2 to TRBJ2-5; TRBD2 matches 8 bases. CDR1 and CDR2 from the germline V gene are SGHTA and FQGNSA. Trimming at V came to 5 bases and at J to 7 bases, leaving 9 bases not matched to a gene. The CDR3 loop spans 14 amino acids. The CDR3 loop is CASSRGGSVGTQYF. The CDR3 DNA reads TGTGCCAGCAGCCGGGGGGGCAGCGTTGGGACCCAGTACTTC. The full variable domain, in which reference TRBV7-2 and TRBJ2-5 provide the parts outside the CDR3, is GAGVSQSPSNKVTEKGKDVELRCDPISGHTALYWYRQSLGQGLEFLIYFQGNSAPDKSGLPSDRFSAERTGGSVSTLTIQRTQQEDSAVYLCASSRGGSVGTQYFGPGTRLLVL.

This clone was picked up a small number of times. This chain links TRBV27 with TRBJ2-1; possibly TRBD2 for D (6 bases). The germline V gene has CDR1 MNHEY and CDR2 SMNVEV (reference sequence). V lost 3 bases to trimming and J lost 4 bases, with 22 bases between them. CDR3 length: 18 residues. CDR3 residues: CASSFNSVVEGIYNEQFF. The CDR3 nucleotides read TGTGCCAGCAGTTTTAATAGTGTGGTGGAGGGGATTTACAATGAGCAGTTCTTC.

The gene calls are TRBV12-3 or TRBV12-4 and TRBJ2-7; 7 nucleotides line up with TRBD2. Trimming at V came to 7 bases and at J to 5 bases, leaving 5 bases not matched to a gene. The CDR3 length is 12 residues. In nucleotides, the CDR3 is TGTGCCAGCACCCGGGGGACTAACGAGCAGTACTTC. Its protein is CASTRGTNEQYF.

The rearrangement uses TRBV5-6 and TRBJ1-1, with D perhaps matching TRBD1 (6 bases). Trimming shortened V by 0 bases and J by 3 bases, and 9 bases separated the two germline ends. CDR3 length equals 14 residues. Germline CDR1 reads SGHDT; CDR2 reads YYEEEE. CDR3: CASSLGGGDTEAFF. The DNA of the CDR3 is TGTGCCAGCAGCTTGGGAGGGGGGGACACTGAAGCTTTCTTT.

For the CDR3, the DNA is TGTGCCAGCTCACCACCGGGACAGAATAATGAAAAACTGTTTTTT. It translates to CASSPPGQNNEKLFF. V usage is TRBV18 and J usage is TRBJ1-4; 7 positions match TRBD1. The germline CDR1 and CDR2 sequences are KGHSH and LQKENI. This CDR3 contains 15 residues. The V gene end was trimmed by 0 bases and the J gene end by 4 bases; junction bases not matched to a gene: 2.

CDR3 sequence: CAWGGGYGYTF. The CDR3 DNA reads TGTGCCTGGGGCGGGGGCTATGGCTACACCTTC. This chain links TRBV30 with TRBJ1-2; tentatively, D is TRBD1 (5 bases). Germline V gene sequence: CDR1 GTSNPN, CDR2 SVGIG (reference sequence). The CDR3 contains 11 residues. V gave up 5 bases and J gave up 4 bases, with 8 bases separating them.

This sequence joins TRBV11-2 and TRBJ2-3, with 10 bases matching TRBD2. In germline, CDR1 is SGHAT, CDR2 FQNNGV. The CDR3 consists of 16 residues. Losses at the gene ends were 2 bases for V and 0 bases for J; bases not matched to a gene: 2. The CDR3 loop is CASSLILAGSTDTQYF. Written as DNA, the CDR3 is TGTGCCAGCAGCTTAATACTAGCGGGGAGCACAGATACGCAGTATTTT.

The chain carries TRBV2 and TRBJ1-5, with 7 bases aligning to TRBD1. Germline trimming cut 2 bases from V and 5 bases from J; bases unmatched to any gene: 3. Germline loops: CDR1 SNHLY, CDR2 FYNNEI. The CDR3 runs 14 residues. The CDR3 coding sequence is TGTGCCAGCAGTGAAATAGGGGGCCATCAGCCCCAGCATTTT. Translating it yields CASSEIGGHQPQHF.

The chain is built from TRBV12-3 or TRBV12-4 and TRBJ2-3; D gene ambiguous. The V end was cut by 8 bases, the J end by 5 bases, with 5 bases between. The CDR3 runs 10 residues. Here the CDR3 reads CASGRDTQYF. CDR3 nucleotides: TGTGCCAGCGGCCGAGATACGCAGTATTTT.

The chain is built from TRBV27 and TRBJ2-7; maybe TRBD2 (6 bases). V was cut by 3 bases and J by 2 bases, with 11 bases left in between. Germline CDR1 and CDR2: MNHEY and SMNVEV (reference sequence). The CDR3 length is 14 residues. The CDR3 loop is CASSFAGPTYEQYF. The DNA of the CDR3 is TGTGCCAGCAGTTTTGCGGGGCCGACCTACGAGCAGTACTTC.

V is TRBV19 and J is TRBJ2-7; a weak D match, TRBD1 (6 bases). V was clipped by 3 bases and J by 2 bases, with 14 bases between them. CDR3 size: 15 residues. The germline V gene has CDR1 LNHDA and CDR2 SQIVND (reference sequence). For the CDR3, the DNA is TGTGCCAGTAGTATCAGTTTAGGGGGAACCTACGAGCAGTACTTC. Its translation: CASSISLGGTYEQYF.

The V and J genes are TRBV5-4 and TRBJ2-3; D gene ambiguous. V lost 1 base to trimming and J lost 1 base, with 7 bases between them. In germline, CDR1 is SGHNT, CDR2 YYREEE (reference sequence). This CDR3 is 14 amino acids long. The CDR3 DNA reads TGTGCCAGCAGCTTGTGGCCTGGCACAGATACGCAGTATTTT. Encoded protein: CASSLWPGTDTQYF.

The gene calls are TRBV10-3 and TRBJ1-4, with 7 bases identical to TRBD1. Trimming removed 7 bases from V and 3 bases from J; junction bases left unmatched: 8. This CDR3 has 15 residues. Germline-derived CDR1 and CDR2 are ENHRY and SYGVKD. CDR3 amino acids: CAIKAGQKPNEKLFF. Written as DNA, the CDR3 is TGTGCCATCAAGGCGGGACAGAAGCCTAATGAAAAACTGTTTTTT.